This TCR beta chain is drawn from a study of T cells in localized non-small cell lung cancer. Study outcomes and limitations: Higher blood T cell density tracked longer overall survival. Sequencing, confined to only one tumor region, leaves heterogeneity possible. The highest T cell clonality was in uninvolved adjacent lung, above tumor. Researchers found a median 57 of the top 100 tumor clones in adjacent lung.

In the case of this clone: Its antigen is not known.

Libraries were prepared by immunoSEQ multiplex PCR; TCRdb keeps only in-frame clonotypes and omits some of them. The sample lists around 79,000 clones, roughly 75% occurring once. Germline V lookup: CDR1 SEHNR, CDR2 FQNEAQ (reference sequence). The CDR3 sequence is 14 residues long. V was trimmed by 2 bases and J by 7 bases, leaving 12 bases between them. Specimen: PBMCs, collected before any cancer treatment. V gene TRBV7-9 combines with J gene TRBJ2-1; the D is unclear. The TCR comes from a man between 40 and 70 years old with stage II squamous cell lung carcinoma. The DNA for the CDR3 is TGTGCCAGCAGCTTAAGGGCGGTGGAAAATGAGCAGTTCTTC. This codes for CASSLRAVENEQFF. Variable domain in full (rest from reference TRBV7-9 and TRBJ2-1): DTGVSQNPRHKITKRGQNVTFRCDPISEHNRLYWYRQTLGQGPEFLTYFQNEAQLEKSRLLSDRFSAERPKGSFSTLEIQRTEQGDSAMYLCASSLRAVENEQFFGPGTRLTVL.